A selection of T cell receptor beta chains follows, all from one sample in a study of T cells in Graves' hyperthyroidism and ophthalmopathy. One entry per CDR3 protein results from TCRdb running MiXCR on the multiplex PCR reads. The repertoire holds approximately 420,000 distinct CDR3 sequences, roughly an eighth seen once, with about 5% in the top ten. Sequencing was carried out using blood. The source is a woman under 30 with Graves' hyperthyroidism. Each CDR3 is given with its conserved first and last residue. The order of the fields is D gene, clone size, V gene, J gene, CDR3 protein, CDR3 DNA. A D gene is named only where the DNA matches it firmly. Not all rows give a size; the values are once, few, many and, for expanded clones, a class.

NA	many	TRBV27	TRBJ1-4	CASAALWNEKLFF	TGTGCCAGCGCAGCCTTGTGGAATGAAAAACTGTTTTTT
TRBD1	many	TRBV4-1	TRBJ2-1	CASSQAGTGNEQFF	TGCGCCAGCAGCCAGGCGGGGACAGGGAATGAGCAGTTCTTC
NA	NA	TRBV11-1	TRBJ2-5	CASSLSRVGSETQYF	TGTGCCAGCAGCTTAAGCAGGGTAGGGAGCGAGACCCAGTACTTC
TRBD1	few	TRBV27	TRBJ1-1	CASSYTTMTGGMNTEAFF	TGTGCCAGCAGCTATACGACTATGACAGGGGGGATGAACACTGAAGCTTTCTTT
NA	many	TRBV28	TRBJ1-1	CASSSGGQNTEAFF	TGTGCCAGCAGTTCGGGTGGACAGAACACTGAAGCTTTCTTT
NA	few	TRBV6-5	TRBJ2-5	CASSYSSPSRETQYF	TGTGCCAGCAGTTACTCGAGTCCGAGCCGTGAGACCCAGTACTTC
NA	many	TRBV20-1	TRBJ2-5	CSASGIKETQYF	TGCAGTGCTAGCGGGATCAAAGAGACCCAGTACTTC
NA	many	TRBV3-1	TRBJ1-1	CASSQVAANTEAFF	TGTGCCAGCAGCCAAGTTGCGGCCAACACTGAAGCTTTCTTT
TRBD1	many	TRBV11-2	TRBJ2-3	CASSFRQGPDTQYF	TGTGCCAGCAGCTTTAGACAGGGCCCAGATACGCAGTATTTT
TRBD1	NA	TRBV6-1	TRBJ1-5	CASSETGGVSQPQHF	TGTGCCAGCAGTGAAACAGGGGGTGTAAGTCAGCCCCAGCATTTT
NA	many	TRBV13	TRBJ2-7	CASSLLGRGLPYEQYF	TGTGCCAGCAGCCTACTCGGGCGGGGGCTACCCTACGAGCAGTACTTC
NA	NA	TRBV18	TRBJ2-7	CASSPGGLTGEQYF	TGTGCCAGCTCACCGGGCGGGTTAACTGGCGAGCAGTACTTC
TRBD2	many	TRBV9	TRBJ2-1	CASSVGTSSYNEQFF	TGTGCCAGCAGCGTAGGGACTAGCTCCTACAATGAGCAGTTCTTC